This is a list of T cell receptor beta chains from one sample in a study of T cell responses to AZD1222 COVID-19 vaccine. This table comes from immunoSEQ multiplex PCR, and its TCRdb copy is limited to in-frame clones, with some not included. In the table there are about 170,000 clones, approximately 90% of which are singletons. This material consisted of peripheral blood, taken 28 days after the second AZD1222 dose. The source is an adult who received the AZD1222 COVID-19 vaccine. The CDR3 runs from the conserved cysteine through the conserved F or W. D genes are given only for firm matches. For some rows the clone size is stated as once, few or many, or as a class when expanded; others skip it.

TGCAGCGTTCAGGGACCCGGTGGTGGCTACGAGCAGTACTTC,CSVQGPGGGYEQYF,TRBJ2-7,TRBV29-1,.,.
TGCGCCAGCAGCTTATTAGGACAGGGGGCGTTCGGCTACACCTTC,CASSLLGQGAFGYTF,TRBJ1-2,TRBV5-1,once,TRBD1
TGTGCCAGCATCCCACAAGGGTCGGGGTGCGAAAAACTGTTTTTT,CASIPQGSGCEKLFF,TRBJ1-4,TRBV21-1,.,.
TGTGCCAGCAGCTTTGAAGGGGCCAGACGCCCTCTGGATACGCAGTATTTT,CASSFEGARRPLDTQYF,TRBJ2-3,TRBV7-2,.,.
TGTGCCAGCAGCCTCCGAACAGGGGGCTCTGGAAACACCATATATTTT,CASSLRTGGSGNTIYF,TRBJ1-3,TRBV7-6,.,TRBD1
TGCGCCAGCAGCCAAGGGGCTAGTGTCAATGAGCAGTTCTTC,CASSQGASVNEQFF,TRBJ2-1,TRBV4-1,.,.
TGTGCCAGCAGCGTCGGACTCTCTGGGGCCAACGTCCTGACTTTC,CASSVGLSGANVLTF,TRBJ2-6,TRBV5-5,.,.
TGTGCCAGCAGCCAAGGCTTCCCGGGGAAATACGAGCAGTACTTC,CASSQGFPGKYEQYF,TRBJ2-7,TRBV3-1/TRBV3-2,.,.
TGTGCCAGCAGCCCCGGCGGAGGGGGATCCTACGAGCAGTACTTC,CASSPGGGGSYEQYF,TRBJ2-7,TRBV11-3,.,.
TGCAGTGGACTTTCGGGCCACGAGCAGTACTTC,CSGLSGHEQYF,TRBJ2-7,TRBV20-1,.,.
TGTGCCAGCTCACCCCCGAACACCGGGGAGCTGTTTTTT,CASSPPNTGELFF,TRBJ2-2,TRBV18,.,.
TGCGCCAGCAGCTCGCTGGACTCGACCCTCTCCTACAATGAGCAGTTCTTC,CASSSLDSTLSYNEQFF,TRBJ2-1,TRBV5-1,.,.
TGTGCCAGCAGCCAACAGGGGGCTCTGGGCGGGGAGCAGTACTTC,CASSQQGALGGEQYF,TRBJ2-7,TRBV7-9,few,TRBD1
TGTGCCAGCAGTTGGAGGGGCGGAGGTGGAAACACCATATATTTT,CASSWRGGGGNTIYF,TRBJ1-3,TRBV6-5,.,.
TGTGCCAGCAGCTTCGACAGTTCTAAAAACATTCAGTACTTC,CASSFDSSKNIQYF,TRBJ2-4,TRBV9,.,.
TGTGCCAGCAACCTGCAGGGGATTGGCTACGAGCAGTACTTC,CASNLQGIGYEQYF,TRBJ2-7,TRBV6-6,.,.
TGCGCCAGCAGCCAAGTCGCGTCAGGGGTTGGTAACACCATATATTTT,CASSQVASGVGNTIYF,TRBJ1-3,TRBV4-3,once,.
TGTGCCAGCAGGAGGGGTAGCAACACTGAAGCTTTCTTT,CASRRGSNTEAFF,TRBJ1-1,TRBV6-5,.,.
TGTGCCAGCAGTGAATATCAGCCCCAGCATTTT,CASSEYQPQHF,TRBJ1-5,TRBV6-1,.,.
TGTGCCAGCAGAAGGGAGTCAGGCGAGCAGTTCTTC,CASRRESGEQFF,TRBJ2-1,TRBV2,.,.
TGTGCCAGCAGACCATCGAACACTGAAGCTTTCTTT,CASRPSNTEAFF,TRBJ1-1,TRBV7-2,once,.
TGTGCCAGCAGCTTAGGGGGATGGGACGGGATTAATCAGCCCCAGCATTTT,CASSLGGWDGINQPQHF,TRBJ1-5,TRBV7-2,.,.
TGTGCCAGCAGCTTATCGACAGGGATCTATGGCTACACCTTC,CASSLSTGIYGYTF,TRBJ1-2,TRBV13,.,TRBD1
TGTGCCAGCAGCAGACTTGGGGACAGGGGACATACTGAAGCTTTCTTT,CASSRLGDRGHTEAFF,TRBJ1-1,TRBV6-2/TRBV6-3,.,TRBD1
TGTGCCAGCAGCCAAATGGGGGGCCCCACCGGGGAGCTGTTTTTT,CASSQMGGPTGELFF,TRBJ2-2,TRBV7-9,.,.
TGTGCCAGCAGCCGACTAGCGTTCAGCACAGATACGCAGTATTTT,CASSRLAFSTDTQYF,TRBJ2-3,TRBV28,.,TRBD2
TGCAGCGTTGTGGCAGACACTAACTATGGCTACACCTTC,CSVVADTNYGYTF,TRBJ1-2,TRBV29-1,.,.
TGTGCCAGCAGCTTAGCTCTGGGCAGAAACTATGGCTACACCTTC,CASSLALGRNYGYTF,TRBJ1-2,TRBV7-2,.,.
TGTGCCAGCAGTTTAGTTCTGCAGTCTTCCTACACCTTC,CASSLVLQSSYTF,TRBJ1-2,TRBV28,.,.
TGTGCCAGCAAGGTGGGGAGCTCTGGAAACACCATATATTTT,CASKVGSSGNTIYF,TRBJ1-3,TRBV6-5,once,.
TGTGCCAGCAGTGAACTCAGGAACACCGGGGAGCTGTTTTTT,CASSELRNTGELFF,TRBJ2-2,TRBV2,.,.
TGTGCCAGCAGCTCCCGGGGCAGTCCTGAAGCTTTCTTT,CASSSRGSPEAFF,TRBJ1-1,TRBV7-9,few,.
TGTGCCAGCAGCCAAGAGAGGGTCACCGGGGAGCTGTTTTTT,CASSQERVTGELFF,TRBJ2-2,TRBV3-1/TRBV3-2,.,.
TGTGCCAGCAGCCGGGAACATGGGACCCAGTACTTC,CASSREHGTQYF,TRBJ2-5,TRBV6-2/TRBV6-3,.,.
TGTGCCTGGAGTACAGGGATGAACTATGGCTACACCTTC,CAWSTGMNYGYTF,TRBJ1-2,TRBV30,.,.
TGTGCCAGCAGCTCCAAAGCGGGGGGCCCAGATACGCAGTATTTT,CASSSKAGGPDTQYF,TRBJ2-3,TRBV7-9,.,TRBD2
TGTGCCAGCAGCTTAGGGGGGGACAGGGCGAACACTGAAGCTTTCTTT,CASSLGGDRANTEAFF,TRBJ1-1,TRBV11-2,.,TRBD1
TGTGCCAGCAGTTTTGGAACTGAAGCTTTCTTT,CASSFGTEAFF,TRBJ1-1,TRBV12-3/TRBV12-4,.,.
TGTGCCAGCAGTTACTCCAGGACTAGCCGGCATCATGAGCAGTTCTTC,CASSYSRTSRHHEQFF,TRBJ2-1,TRBV6-2/TRBV6-3,.,TRBD2
TGTGCCAGCAGTTACCCGGACAGTAGGACGCAGTATTTT,CASSYPDSRTQYF,TRBJ2-3,TRBV6-2/TRBV6-3,.,.
TGTGCCAGCAGCCAAGATTCGGGACAGGGCAATCAGCCCCAGCATTTT,CASSQDSGQGNQPQHF,TRBJ1-5,TRBV4-2,.,TRBD1
TGTGCCAGCCTAGCTATCGAGTACAATGAGCAGTTCTTC,CASLAIEYNEQFF,TRBJ2-1,TRBV12-3/TRBV12-4,.,.
TGTGCCAGCAGGCCCGACAGATCCCCCGGGAATTCACCCCTCCACTTT,CASRPDRSPGNSPLHF,TRBJ1-6,TRBV2,.,.
TGTGCCAGCAGCCTACTAGCGGGGGTAACAGATACGCAGTATTTT,CASSLLAGVTDTQYF,TRBJ2-3,TRBV5-5,.,TRBD2
TGTGCCAGCAGTCCAATTCTCTCCTACGAGCAGTACTTC,CASSPILSYEQYF,TRBJ2-7,TRBV27,.,.
TGTGCCATCAGTCCCTTCTCCCGGGGTGGGAACTATGGCTACACCTTC,CAISPFSRGGNYGYTF,TRBJ1-2,TRBV10-3,.,.
TGCGCCAGCAGCTTGCAAGAGACCCAGTACTTC,CASSLQETQYF,TRBJ2-5,TRBV5-1,.,.
TGCGCCAGCGGACGGATTAACTATGGCTACACCTTC,CASGRINYGYTF,TRBJ1-2,TRBV4-1,.,.
TGTGCCAGCAGCTTCTACAGGGGAGCCGGGGAGCTGTTTTTT,CASSFYRGAGELFF,TRBJ2-2,TRBV11-1,.,TRBD1
TGTGCCAGCAGCGTACTGGACACCGGGGAGCTGTTTTTT,CASSVLDTGELFF,TRBJ2-2,TRBV9,.,.